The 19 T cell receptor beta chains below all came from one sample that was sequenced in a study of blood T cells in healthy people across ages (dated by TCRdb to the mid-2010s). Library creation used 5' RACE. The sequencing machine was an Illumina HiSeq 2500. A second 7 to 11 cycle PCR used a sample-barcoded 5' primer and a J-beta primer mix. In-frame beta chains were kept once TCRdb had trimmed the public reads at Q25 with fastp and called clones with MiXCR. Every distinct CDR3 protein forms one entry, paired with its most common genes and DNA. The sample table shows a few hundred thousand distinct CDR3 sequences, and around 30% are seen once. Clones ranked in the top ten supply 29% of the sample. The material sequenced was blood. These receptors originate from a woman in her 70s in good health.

CDR3 bases: TGTGCCAGCAACCGACAGGGGGCTGAGCCCCAGCATTTT. Amino acid sequence: CASNRQGAEPQHF. The chain couples TRBV6-1 to TRBJ1-5; 10 nucleotides agree with TRBD1. Germline assignment: CDR1 MNHNS and CDR2 SASEGT. V lost 7 bases and J lost 8; bases outside the gene matches: 5. This CDR3 contains 13 residues.

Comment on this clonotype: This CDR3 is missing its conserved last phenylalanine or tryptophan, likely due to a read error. The CDR3 sequence is CSAEINNEQFL. DNA for the CDR3: TGCAGTGCGGAGATTAACAATGAGCAGTTCCTC. The chain links TRBV20-1 to TRBJ2-1; D is uncertain. This CDR3 spans 11 amino acids. CDR1 and CDR2 from the germline V gene are DFQATT and SNEGSKA (reference sequence). V was cut by 6 bases and J by 5 bases, with 8 bases left in between.

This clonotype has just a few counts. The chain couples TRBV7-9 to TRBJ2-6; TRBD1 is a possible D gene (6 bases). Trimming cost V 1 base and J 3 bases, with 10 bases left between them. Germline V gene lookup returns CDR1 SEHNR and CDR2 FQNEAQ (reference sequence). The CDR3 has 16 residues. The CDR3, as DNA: TGTGCCAGCAGCTTAGGGGGGCCATATGGGGCCAACGTCCTGACTTTC. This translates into CASSLGGPYGANVLTF.

The CDR3 DNA follows: TGTGCCAGCAGTGGGGATGGGACTCTGAATGAGCAGTTCTTC. Protein sequence: CASSGDGTLNEQFF. V gene TRBV2 combines with J gene TRBJ2-7; D perhaps matches TRBD2 (6 bases). The last part of the DNA fits TRBJ2-1 better; the J call may be wrong. The CDR3 extends over 14 amino acids. CDR1 and CDR2 (germline): SNHLY, FYNNEI.

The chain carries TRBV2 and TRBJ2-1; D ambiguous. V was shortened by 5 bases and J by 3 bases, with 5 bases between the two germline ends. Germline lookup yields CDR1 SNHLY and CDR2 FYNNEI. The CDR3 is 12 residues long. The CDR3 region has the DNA TGTGCCAGCAGTTTGAACTACAATGAGCAGTTCTTC. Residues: CASSLNYNEQFF.

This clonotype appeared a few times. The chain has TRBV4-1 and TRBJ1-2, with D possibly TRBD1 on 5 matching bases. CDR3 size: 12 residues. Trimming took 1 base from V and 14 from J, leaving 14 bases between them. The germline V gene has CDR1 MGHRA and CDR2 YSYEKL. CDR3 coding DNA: TGCGCCAGCAGCCAAGCCAGGGAAGATCATACCTTC. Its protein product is CASSQAREDHTF.

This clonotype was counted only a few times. The CDR3 is CATLAGDNEQFF. CDR3 DNA sequence: TGCGCCACCCTAGCGGGGGACAATGAGCAGTTCTTC. This sequence joins TRBV10-2 and TRBJ2-1, with TRBD2 matching 10 bases. Trimming cost V 10 bases and J 5 bases; bases outside gene matches: 2. The germline gives CDR1 WSHSY, CDR2 SAAADI. The CDR3 is 12 residues long.

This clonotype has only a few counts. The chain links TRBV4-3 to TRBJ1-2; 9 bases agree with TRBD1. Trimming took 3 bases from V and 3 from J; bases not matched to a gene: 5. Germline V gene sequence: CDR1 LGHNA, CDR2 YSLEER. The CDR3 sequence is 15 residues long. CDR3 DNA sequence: TGCGCCAGCAGCCAGTCACAGGGGGCGGACTATGGCTACACCTTC. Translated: CASSQSQGADYGYTF.

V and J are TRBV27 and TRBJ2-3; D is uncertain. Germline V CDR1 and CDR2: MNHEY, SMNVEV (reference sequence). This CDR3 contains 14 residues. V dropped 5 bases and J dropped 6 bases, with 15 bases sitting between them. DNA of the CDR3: TGTGCCAGCAGTCCCTCCCCCGGGCGCGATACGCAGTATTTT. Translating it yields CASSPSPGRDTQYF.

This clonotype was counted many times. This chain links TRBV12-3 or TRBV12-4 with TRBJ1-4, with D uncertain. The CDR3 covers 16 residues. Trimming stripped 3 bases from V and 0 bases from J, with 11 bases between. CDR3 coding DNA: TGTGCCAGCAGTTTGCCCCAGACGGCAACTAATGAAAAACTGTTTTTT. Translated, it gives CASSLPQTATNEKLFF.

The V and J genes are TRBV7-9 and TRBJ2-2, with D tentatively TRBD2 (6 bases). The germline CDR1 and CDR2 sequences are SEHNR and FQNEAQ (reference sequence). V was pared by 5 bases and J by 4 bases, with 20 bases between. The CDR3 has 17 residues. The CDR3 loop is CASSPLRGRRSTGELFF. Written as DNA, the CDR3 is TGTGCCAGCAGCCCCCTAAGAGGGAGGAGGAGCACCGGGGAGCTGTTTTTT.

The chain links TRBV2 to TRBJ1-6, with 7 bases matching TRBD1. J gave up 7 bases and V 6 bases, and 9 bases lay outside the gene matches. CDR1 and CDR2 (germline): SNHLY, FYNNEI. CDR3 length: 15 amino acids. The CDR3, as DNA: TGTGCCAGCAGCCGACAGGGCGGGGAGAATTCACCCCTCCACTTT. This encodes CASSRQGGENSPLHF.

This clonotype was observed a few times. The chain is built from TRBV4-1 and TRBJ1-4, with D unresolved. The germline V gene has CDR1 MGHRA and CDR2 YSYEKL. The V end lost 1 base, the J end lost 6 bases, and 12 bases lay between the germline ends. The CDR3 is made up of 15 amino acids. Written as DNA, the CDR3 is TGCGCCAGCAGCCAAGGGACCGGGCAATATGAAAAACTGTTTTTT. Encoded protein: CASSQGTGQYEKLFF.

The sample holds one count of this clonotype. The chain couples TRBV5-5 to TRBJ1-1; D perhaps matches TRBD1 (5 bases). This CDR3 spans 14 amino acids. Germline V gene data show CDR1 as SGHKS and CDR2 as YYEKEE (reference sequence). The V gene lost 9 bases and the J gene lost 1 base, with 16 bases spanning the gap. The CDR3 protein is CATNFGGGNTEAFF. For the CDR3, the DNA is TGTGCCACCAACTTTGGGGGGGGGAACACTGAAGCTTTCTTT.

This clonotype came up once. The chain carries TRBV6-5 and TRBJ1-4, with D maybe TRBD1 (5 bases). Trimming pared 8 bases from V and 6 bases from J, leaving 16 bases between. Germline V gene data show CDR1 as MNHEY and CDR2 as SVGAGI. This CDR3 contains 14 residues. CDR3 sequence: CASPKAGGYEKLFF. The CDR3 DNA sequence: TGTGCCAGCCCAAAAGCCGGGGGGTATGAAAAACTGTTTTTT.

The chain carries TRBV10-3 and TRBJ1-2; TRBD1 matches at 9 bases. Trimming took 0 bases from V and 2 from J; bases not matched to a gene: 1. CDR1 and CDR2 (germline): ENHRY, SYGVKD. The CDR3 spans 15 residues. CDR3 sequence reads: CAISESGTGNYGYTF. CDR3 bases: TGTGCCATCAGTGAGTCCGGGACAGGGAACTATGGCTACACCTTC.

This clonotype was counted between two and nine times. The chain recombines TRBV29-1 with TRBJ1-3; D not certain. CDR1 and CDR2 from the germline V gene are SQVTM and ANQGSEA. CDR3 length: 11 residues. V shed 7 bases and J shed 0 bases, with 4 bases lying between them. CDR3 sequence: CSGGSGNTIYF. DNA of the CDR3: TGCAGCGGAGGCTCTGGAAACACCATATATTTT.

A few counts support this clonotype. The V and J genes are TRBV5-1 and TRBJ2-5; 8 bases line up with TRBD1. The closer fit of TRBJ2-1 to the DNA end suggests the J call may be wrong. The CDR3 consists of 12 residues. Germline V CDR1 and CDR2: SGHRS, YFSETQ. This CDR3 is CASSRDRLEQFF. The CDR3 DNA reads TGCGCCAGCAGCCGGGACAGGCTTGAGCAGTTCTTC.

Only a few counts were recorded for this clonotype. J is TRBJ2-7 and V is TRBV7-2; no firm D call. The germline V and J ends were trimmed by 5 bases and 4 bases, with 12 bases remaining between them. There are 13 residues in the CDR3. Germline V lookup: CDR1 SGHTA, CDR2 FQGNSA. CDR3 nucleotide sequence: TGTGCCAGCAGCCCGCCGGACGGGTACGAGCAGTACTTC. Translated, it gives CASSPPDGYEQYF.